This T cell receptor beta chain emerged from a study of cytomegalovirus exposure and HLA in healthy donors (dated by TCRdb to the late 2010s). Regarding the study in general: An earlier analysis of 587 of the donors reported approximately 270 Gb of sequence data and 100 million to 140 million unique TCR beta sequences from about 179 million T cells. An earlier analysis of 500 to 650 of the donors applied high-throughput TCR beta sequencing to assess whether each TCR beta V gene segment acted as functional or pseudogenic. In addition to the first cohort of 650 to 750 subjects, a separate validation cohort of 130 or so different subjects was used. The study combined high-throughput TCR immunosequencing, statistical association of individual TCRs with disease status, and machine learning to predict cytomegalovirus infection status. Every discovery cohort repertoire had been produced on one sequencing platform. In a later analysis, previously published TCR beta repertoires from about 670 donors were re-analyzed and high-resolution HLA genotyping was added so that TCR occurrence patterns could be studied. The number of donors typed differed by locus, with roughly 620-630 for A, B, C, DRB1 and DQB1, over 500 for DQA1, some 570 for DPA1, and 472 for DPB1. An early release that covered about 600 HLA-typed donors contained about 290 gigabases of sequencing data and 75 million to 100 million unique TCR sequences. The study was designed to test whether signatures of past pathogen exposure could be identified by cataloging public T cell receptors. Across some 400 genotyped donors of the cohort, an average of about 240,000 unique TCR beta nucleotide sequences per donor were sequenced, and 15% to 20% of those sequences were non-productive. HLA typing included class I and class II loci at four-digit resolution. Four or five DR-DQ haplotypes were treated as single units for association and clustering because of strong linkage in the cohort. The study profiled the T cell repertoires of under 700 subjects by immunosequencing and related them to cytomegalovirus serostatus. Rather than drawing on any new phenotypic data, the later analysis identified candidate immune exposures from TCR beta sequences and the way those sequences occurred across donors. Donor age, sex, ethnicity and CMV serostatus were compiled alongside the repertoire data. Of the approximately 400 genotyped donors, around 81% fell in the genetic ancestry cluster associated with self-reported Caucasian donors. A later genetic analysis took genome-wide SNP genotypes for about three fifths of the 666 donors and used that subset as a discovery cohort. What the work shows at the level of the full study, not this receptor alone: Correlated functional status among segregating V segments might be attributable to linkage disequilibrium, but an unknown experimental factor could not be ruled out. The authors suggested that the approach could potentially be generalized to other disease states and immunological phenotypes. The study listed 150 to 200 TCR beta chains as associated with cytomegalovirus. Immune exposure information for the cohort was limited to CMV serostatus. The sequencing pipeline was judged likely to have produced a cluster of highly shared sequence variants as a technical artifact. In a later analysis, most CMV-associated TCR beta chains were found to appear HLA-restricted, with HLA associations seemingly driven largely by CMV exposure. Sequencing depth was assumed to be roughly uniform across donors in the presence/absence analyses, though that assumption may not hold. Cytomegalovirus status was reported to be diagnosed by the classifier with high specificity and sensitivity in both the original and validation cohorts. In vitro tests confirmed that a few of the cytomegalovirus-associated TCR beta chains recognize cytomegalovirus antigens. Seventeen rarely observed V segments, including chromosome 9 orphons, were excluded from the earlier analysis of about 600 of the donors because counts were too low. A later genetic analysis associated a missense DCLRE1C variant with V-gene and J-gene trimming of TCR beta chains, and an independent cohort replicated the association. HLA typing was unavailable for some donors at each locus, so association tests used only the typed subset. In a later analysis, HLA-associated TCR beta chains were found to be more clonally expanded and to have lower generation probabilities than equally common non-associated chains. This cohort had only TCR beta chains sequenced, and the lack of alpha or paired-chain data limited which features could be detected. Strong co-occurrence of HLA alleles, especially DR and DQ, made assigning TCR associations to individual alleles difficult. While some public TCRs were present in many individuals, most TCR sequences turned up only very rarely across donors. Specific HLA alleles were associated with 16,951 TCR beta sequences at a false discovery rate of 0.05 in a later analysis. Broadly in line with IMGT annotations, most TCR beta V segments showed up in productive rearrangements about 90% or about 30% of the time in an earlier analysis of roughly 590 of the donors. In a later genetic analysis, fewer N-insertions in productive TCRs were reported among donors in an Asian-associated ancestry cluster than the roughly 640-donor mean. According to a later analysis, parvovirus B19, influenza, CMV and Epstein-Barr virus appeared linked to several top co-occurrence clusters. Some IMGT-functional V segments, including TRBV6-2 and TRBV6-3, could not be distinguished by the 87-base-pair reads and were therefore excluded. According to a later analysis, TCR association rates differed among HLA loci, with DRB1 alleles showing the most associated TCRs and HLA-C alleles showing the fewest. A further reported finding was that TCR beta sequences accurately predicted the HLA-A and HLA-B alleles for most subjects in the first cohort.

A remark on this clone: The antigen it binds to is not known. Base qualities are not recorded, but no much larger clone differs from it by a single base.

The cohort consisted of 600 to 700 healthy bone marrow donors. At the time of sampling, all cohort members were nominally healthy, though unrecorded immune exposures were likely present. The donor was CMV seropositive and was included in the group of almost 300 seropositive cohort members. A peripheral blood sample was collected from each donor, and TCR beta sequencing was performed on peripheral blood mononuclear cells. Genomic DNA extraction from the blood cell samples was performed with the Qiagen DNeasy Blood Extraction Kit. The germline V gene (reference sequence) provides CDR1 MNHEY and CDR2 SMNVEV. Including cysteine and phenylalanine, the CDR3 has 15 amino acids. The retained sequence is limited to the CDR3, 45 bases, with the frame set at the first base. Relative to germline, V is missing 6 bases and J is missing 4 bases, with 8 bases of the junction outside any gene match. Library preparation employed the immunoSEQ multiplex PCR assay. For the multiplex PCR, a mixture combining 60 forward primers for TCR Vbeta segments and 13 reverse primers for TCR Jbeta segments was used. The CDR3 region of rearranged TCR beta genes was amplified from genomic DNA by a multiplex PCR assay. Amplified TCR beta libraries were sequenced as 87-base-pair reads on the Illumina HiSeq System. In the paper's pipeline: A later analysis counted some 74 million unique TCR beta chains across the 666 repertoires, and some 11 million of these chains were shared by at least two donors. A nearest-neighbor algorithm error-corrected the raw reads and collapsed the reads into unique sequences, merging closely related sequences to remove PCR and sequencing errors. To assign V, D and J gene segments, CDR3 sequences were aligned to IMGT reference sequences. Each retained sequence needed at least a six-nucleotide match to both a V gene segment and a J gene segment. A rearrangement was called productive if the CDR3 had no stop codons and remained in frame with V and J, and every other rearrangement was called non-productive. CDR3 was defined according to IMGT convention as the region running from the second conserved V-encoded cysteine to the conserved J-encoded phenylalanine. In an earlier analysis of 500 to 650 of the donors, sequences lacking an unambiguous match to a single V gene segment were excluded. In an earlier analysis of approximately 550 of the donors, V segments were called functional above 56.7% productive rearrangements and were called segregating when the between-donor standard deviation exceeded 5%. To diagnose cytomegalovirus status from the catalog of TCR beta chain sequences, a statistical classification framework was built. A later analysis assigned V and J genes by comparing TCR nucleotide sequences with IMGT/GENE-DB human TR gene sequences. Using the TCRdist pipeline, a later analysis assigned CDR3 sequences along with most-parsimonious VDJ recombination scenarios. A later analysis defined each TCR beta chain by its CDR3 amino acid sequence plus V-gene family, and excluded reads lacking a unique V-gene family. As a way to deal with suspected cross-contamination and a sequencing artifact, a later analysis dropped roughly 600 nucleotide sequences that were highly shared and had low generation probability. For each public chain, a later analysis derived a clonal expansion index from normalized ranks of inferred template counts within each repertoire. A later analysis computed generation probabilities with a VDJ recombination model fitted to out-of-frame rearrangements, and checked the results against IGoR. In a later analysis, hypergeometric tests were used to score TCR-TCR, TCR-HLA and TCR-CMV co-occurrence, with a repertoire-size bias correction applied to TCR pairs. False discovery rates were estimated in a later analysis by permuting HLA or CMV assignments 20 times. In a later analysis, co-occurring TCRs were grouped with DBSCAN, and TCRdist sequence similarity was added when clustering was performed within HLA-allele-positive subsets. Repertoires with fewer than 30,000 or more than 120,000 public chains were left out of co-occurrence clustering, as were a few repertoires with anomalous nucleotide sharing. In TCRdb, the immuneACCESS table is reduced to in-frame sequences with V and J assigned. These tables do not hold every clone; where another copy was compared, an unresolved V gene accounts for under half, and the others remain unexplained. The V and J calls and clone size are taken from that table; D and trimming were inferred from the DNA. This sample has 120,000 to 150,000 clones in its table, and 70% to 80% of those were observed once. Of the sample, about 12% falls within the top ten clones.

The V and J genes are TRBV27 and TRBJ2-1, with 8 middle bases fitting TRBD2. Sequenced input: PBMCs. The receptor was isolated from a man aged 40-55 years in good health and CMV-seropositive. The DNA reads TGTGCCAGCAGCTCCGGGACTAGGGGATACAATGAGCAGTTCTTC. It specifies CASSSGTRGYNEQFF.